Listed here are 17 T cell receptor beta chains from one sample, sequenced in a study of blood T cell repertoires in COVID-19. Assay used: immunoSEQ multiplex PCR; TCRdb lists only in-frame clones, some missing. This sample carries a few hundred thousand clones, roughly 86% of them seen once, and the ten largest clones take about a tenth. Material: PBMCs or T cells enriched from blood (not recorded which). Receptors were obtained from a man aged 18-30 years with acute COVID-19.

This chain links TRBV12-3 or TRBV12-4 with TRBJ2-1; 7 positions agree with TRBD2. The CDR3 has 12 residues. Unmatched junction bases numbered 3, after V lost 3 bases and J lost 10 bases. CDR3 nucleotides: TGTGCCAGCAGTTTCGCGGGAGAGGAGCAGTTCTTC. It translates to CASSFAGEEQFF.

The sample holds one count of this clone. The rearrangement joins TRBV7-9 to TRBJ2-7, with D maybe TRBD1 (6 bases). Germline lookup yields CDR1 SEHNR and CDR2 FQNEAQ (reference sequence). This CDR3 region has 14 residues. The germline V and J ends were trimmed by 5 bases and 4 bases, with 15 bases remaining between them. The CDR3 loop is CASSRTGSEYEQYF. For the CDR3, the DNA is TGTGCCAGCAGCCGTACAGGGAGCGAATACGAGCAGTACTTC. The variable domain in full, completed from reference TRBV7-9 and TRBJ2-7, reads DTGVSQNPRHKITKRGQNVTFRCDPISEHNRLYWYRQTLGQGPEFLTYFQNEAQLEKSRLLSDRFSAERPKGSFSTLEIQRTEQGDSAMYLCASSRTGSEYEQYFGPGTRLTVT.

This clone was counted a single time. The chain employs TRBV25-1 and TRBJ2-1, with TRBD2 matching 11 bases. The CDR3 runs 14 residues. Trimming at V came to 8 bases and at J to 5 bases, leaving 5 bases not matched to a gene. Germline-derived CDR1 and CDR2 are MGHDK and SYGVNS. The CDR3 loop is CASQGTSGDNEQFF. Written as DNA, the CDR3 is TGTGCCAGCCAGGGGACTAGCGGCGACAATGAGCAGTTCTTC.

DNA for the CDR3: TGTGCCTGGAGATCGAAGAGTAGGAGGAACAATGAGCAGTTCTTC. This translates into CAWRSKSRRNNEQFF. The chain links TRBV30 to TRBJ2-1; tentative D call: TRBD2 (5 bases). Trimming removed 3 bases from V and 5 bases from J, with 17 bases in between. Germline assignment: CDR1 GTSNPN and CDR2 SVGIG (reference sequence). This CDR3 comprises 15 residues. Full variable domain (remainder filled in from reference TRBV30 and TRBJ2-1): SQTIHQWPATLVQPVGSPLSLECTVEGTSNPNLYWYRQAAGRGLQLLFYSVGIGQISSEVPQNLSASRPQDRQFILSSKKLLLSDSGFYLCAWRSKSRRNNEQFFGPGTRLTVL.

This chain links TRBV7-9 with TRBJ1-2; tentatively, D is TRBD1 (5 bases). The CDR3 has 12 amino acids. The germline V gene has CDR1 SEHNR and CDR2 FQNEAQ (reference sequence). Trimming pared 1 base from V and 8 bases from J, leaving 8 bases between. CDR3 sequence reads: CASSLDRKGYTF. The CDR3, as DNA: TGTGCCAGCAGCTTAGACAGGAAAGGCTACACCTTC.

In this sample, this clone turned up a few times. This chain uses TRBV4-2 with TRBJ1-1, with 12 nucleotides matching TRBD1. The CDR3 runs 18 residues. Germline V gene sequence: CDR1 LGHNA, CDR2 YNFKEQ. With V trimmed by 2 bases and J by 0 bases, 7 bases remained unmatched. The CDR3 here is CASSQLGTGGSMNTEAFF. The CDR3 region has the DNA TGTGCCAGCAGCCAACTAGGGACAGGGGGCTCCATGAACACTGAAGCTTTCTTT.

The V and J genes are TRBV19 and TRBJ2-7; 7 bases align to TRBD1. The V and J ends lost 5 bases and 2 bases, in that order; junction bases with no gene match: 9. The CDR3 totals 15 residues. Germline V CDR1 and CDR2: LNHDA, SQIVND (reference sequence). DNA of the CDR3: TGTGCCAGTAGTTTTGGGCAGGGGGAAACCTACGAGCAGTACTTC. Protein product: CASSFGQGETYEQYF. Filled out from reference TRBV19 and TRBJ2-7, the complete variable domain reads DGGITQSPKYLFRKEGQNVTLSCEQNLNHDAMYWYRQDPGQGLRLIYYSQIVNDFQKGDIAEGYSVSREKKESFPLTVTSAQKNPTAFYLCASSFGQGETYEQYFGPGTRLTVT.

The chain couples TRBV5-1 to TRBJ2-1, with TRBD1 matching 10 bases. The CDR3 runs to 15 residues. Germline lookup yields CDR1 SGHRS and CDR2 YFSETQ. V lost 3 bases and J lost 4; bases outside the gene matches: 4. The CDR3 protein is CASSSGQGGYNEQFF. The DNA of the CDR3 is TGCGCCAGCAGCTCCGGACAGGGGGGTTACAATGAGCAGTTCTTC.

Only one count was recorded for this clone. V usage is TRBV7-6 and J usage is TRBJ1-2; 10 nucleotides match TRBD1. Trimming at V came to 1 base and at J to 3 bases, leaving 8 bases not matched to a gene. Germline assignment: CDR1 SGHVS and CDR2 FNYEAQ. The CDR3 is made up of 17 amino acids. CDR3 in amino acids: CASSLEDRGDLDYGYTF. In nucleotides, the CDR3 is TGTGCCAGCAGCTTAGAGGACAGGGGGGATCTTGACTATGGCTACACCTTC. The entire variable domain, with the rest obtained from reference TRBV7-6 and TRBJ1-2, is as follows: GAGVSQSPRYKVTKRGQDVALRCDPISGHVSLYWYRQALGQGPEFLTYFNYEAQQDKSGLPNDRFSAERPEGSISTLTIQRTEQRDSAMYRCASSLEDRGDLDYGYTFGSGTRLTVV.

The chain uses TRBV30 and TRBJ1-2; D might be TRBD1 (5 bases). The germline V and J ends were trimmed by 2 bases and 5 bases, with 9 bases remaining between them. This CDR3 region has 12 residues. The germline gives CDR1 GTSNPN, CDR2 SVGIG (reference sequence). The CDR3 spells CAWSLRGYGYTF. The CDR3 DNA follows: TGTGCCTGGAGTCTAAGGGGTTATGGCTACACCTTC. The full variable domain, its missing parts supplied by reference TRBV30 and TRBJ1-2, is SQTIHQWPATLVQPVGSPLSLECTVEGTSNPNLYWYRQAAGRGLQLLFYSVGIGQISSEVPQNLSASRPQDRQFILSSKKLLLSDSGFYLCAWSLRGYGYTFGSGTRLTVV.

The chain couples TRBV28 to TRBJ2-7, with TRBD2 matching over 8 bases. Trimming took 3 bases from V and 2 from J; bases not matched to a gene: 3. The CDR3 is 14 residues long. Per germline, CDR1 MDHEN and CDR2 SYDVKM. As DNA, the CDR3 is TGTGCCAGCAGTTTTTCTAGCGGGCCCTACGAGCAGTACTTC. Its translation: CASSFSSGPYEQYF.

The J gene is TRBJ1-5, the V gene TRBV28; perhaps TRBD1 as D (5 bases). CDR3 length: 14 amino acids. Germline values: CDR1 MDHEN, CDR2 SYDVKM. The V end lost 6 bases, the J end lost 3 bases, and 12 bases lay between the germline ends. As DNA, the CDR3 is TGTGCCAGCAGGTCTCGACAGAACAATCAGCCCCAGCATTTT. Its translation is CASRSRQNNQPQHF.

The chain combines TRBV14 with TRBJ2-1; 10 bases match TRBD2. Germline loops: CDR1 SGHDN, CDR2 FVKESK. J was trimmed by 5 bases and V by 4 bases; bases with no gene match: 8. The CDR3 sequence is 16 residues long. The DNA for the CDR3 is TGTGCCAGCAGCCCCCCACTAGCGGGATCAAACAATGAGCAGTTCTTC. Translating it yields CASSPPLAGSNNEQFF.

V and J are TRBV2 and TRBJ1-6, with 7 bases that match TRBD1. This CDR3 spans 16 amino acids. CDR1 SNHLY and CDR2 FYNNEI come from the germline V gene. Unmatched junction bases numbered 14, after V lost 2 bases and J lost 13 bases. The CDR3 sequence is CASSERIGTVRFPLHF. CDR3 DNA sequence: TGTGCCAGCAGTGAACGAATCGGGACAGTTCGGTTTCCCCTCCACTTT.

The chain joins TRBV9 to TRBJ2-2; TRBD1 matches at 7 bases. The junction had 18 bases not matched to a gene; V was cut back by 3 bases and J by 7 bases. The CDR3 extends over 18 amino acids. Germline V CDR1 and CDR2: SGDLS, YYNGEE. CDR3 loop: CASSAPNTGARWGGELFF. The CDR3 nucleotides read TGTGCCAGCAGCGCCCCTAATACAGGGGCCCGGTGGGGCGGGGAGCTGTTTTTT.

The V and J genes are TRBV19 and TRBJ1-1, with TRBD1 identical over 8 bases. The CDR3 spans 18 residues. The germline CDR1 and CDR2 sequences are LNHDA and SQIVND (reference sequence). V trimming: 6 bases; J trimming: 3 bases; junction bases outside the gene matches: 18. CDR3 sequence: CASRPQRNTGGKDTEAFF. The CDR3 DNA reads TGTGCCAGTAGACCACAACGGAATACAGGGGGTAAAGACACTGAAGCTTTCTTT.

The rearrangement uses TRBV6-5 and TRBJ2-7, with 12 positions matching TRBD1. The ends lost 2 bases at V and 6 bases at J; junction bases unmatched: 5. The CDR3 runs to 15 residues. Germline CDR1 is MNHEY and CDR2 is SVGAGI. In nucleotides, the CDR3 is TGTGCCAGCAGTTACGGGACAGGGGGCGCGTTCGAGCAGTACTTC. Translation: CASSYGTGGAFEQYF.